The 17 T cell receptor beta chains below all came from one sample that was sequenced in a study of blood T cell repertoires in COVID-19. The table came from immunoSEQ multiplex PCR; TCRdb's copy has only in-frame clones and leaves some out. There are about 150,000 clones in the sample; just under 85% occur only once, and roughly 2.9% lies in the top ten. The sequenced sample was peripheral blood. These TCRs come from a woman in her 40s with active or convalescent COVID-19.

In this sample, this clone turned up a few times. This chain links TRBV27 with TRBJ2-7; 9 nucleotides line up with TRBD2. The V segment lost 6 bases and the J segment 6 bases; nucleotides outside the gene matches: 12. This CDR3 has 15 residues. Germline V CDR1 and CDR2: MNHEY, SMNVEV (reference sequence). Here the CDR3 reads CASSPNSGRGSEQYF. The DNA of the CDR3 is TGTGCCAGCAGCCCGAATAGCGGGAGAGGTTCCGAGCAGTACTTC.

This chain joins TRBV21-1 and TRBJ2-5; the table assigns TRBD2, which was not confirmed against the DNA. TRBV21-1 is designated a pseudogene. The CDR3 has 16 amino acids. CDR3 residues: CASQGRLAGKQETQYF. Written as DNA, the CDR3 is TGTGCCAGCCAGGGCCGACTAGCGGGGAAACAAGAGACCCAGTACTTC.

The chain joins TRBV5-1 to TRBJ1-3, with D possibly matching TRBD1 (5 bases). CDR1 and CDR2 (germline): SGHRS, YFSETQ. The CDR3 is made up of 17 amino acids. Trimming pared 0 bases from V and 4 bases from J, leaving 17 bases between. The CDR3 coding sequence is TGCGCCAGCAGCTTGGCGCCAGGGTCGCCCGAAGGAAACACCATATATTTT. The encoded protein is CASSLAPGSPEGNTIYF.

This clone was recorded once. J is TRBJ2-7 and V is TRBV3-1 (or the pseudogene TRBV3-2); 9 bases map to TRBD2. This CDR3 is 14 amino acids long. The V segment lost 6 bases and the J segment 6 bases; nucleotides outside the gene matches: 9. Looked up from germline, CDR1 is LGHDT and CDR2 is YNNKEL (reference sequence). The CDR3 reads CASRTSGDYAEQYF. For the CDR3, the DNA is TGTGCCAGCAGGACTAGCGGTGATTATGCCGAGCAGTACTTC.

About this clone: Different DNA sequences within this sample yield the same CDR3. The chain combines TRBV28 with TRBJ1-2, with D hard to call. Germline CDR1 is MDHEN and CDR2 is SYDVKM. This CDR3 is 13 amino acids long. Deletions cut 3 bases from V and 2 bases from J, with 7 bases between. The chain's CDR3 is CASSFRGNYGYTF. CDR3 sequence (DNA): TGTGCCAGCAGTTTTCGCGGGAACTATGGCTACACCTTC.

The chain carries TRBV10-2 and TRBJ2-7, with 8 positions matching TRBD2. V shed 3 bases and J 7 bases; nucleotides not matched to a gene: 8. The germline V gene has CDR1 WSHSY and CDR2 SAAADI. The CDR3 runs 14 residues. In nucleotides, the CDR3 is TGCGCCAGCAGTGATGGTAGCGGGGCCCTGGAGCAGTACTTC. Translating gives CASSDGSGALEQYF.

This clone appeared once. J is TRBJ2-2 and V is TRBV27; 7 bases agree with TRBD1. CDR1 is MNHEY and CDR2 is SMNVEV in the germline V gene (reference sequence). V trimming: 6 bases; J trimming: 0 bases; junction bases outside the gene matches: 4. CDR3 length: 15 residues. In nucleotides, the CDR3 is TGTGCCAGCAGCCAAGGGGGCTCGAACACCGGGGAGCTGTTTTTT. Its protein product is CASSQGGSNTGELFF.

The V call is TRBV11-2, the J call TRBJ2-7; D perhaps matches TRBD1 (6 bases). V dropped 5 bases and J dropped 2 bases, with 13 bases sitting between them. The CDR3 consists of 14 residues. In germline, CDR1 is SGHAT, CDR2 FQNNGV. The CDR3 reads CASSLGPGAYEQYF. In DNA form, the CDR3 reads TGTGCCAGCAGCCTAGGGCCAGGGGCCTACGAGCAGTACTTC.

CDR3 nucleotide sequence: TGTGCCAGCAGCTTTCAGGCGCTGAACACTGAAGCTTTCTTT. Translated, it gives CASSFQALNTEAFF. The chain combines TRBV7-2 with TRBJ1-1; D unclear. Germline V gene sequence: CDR1 SGHTA, CDR2 FQGNSA. The length of the CDR3 is 14 residues. With 3 bases removed from V and 0 bases from J, the gap between germline ends came to 8 bases.

The V call is TRBV5-4, the J call TRBJ1-1, with TRBD1 matching 10 bases. The V gene's germline CDR1 is SGHNT and CDR2 YYREEE (reference sequence). With V trimmed by 4 bases and J by 10 bases, 7 bases remained unmatched. The CDR3 covers 13 residues. In DNA form, the CDR3 reads TGTGCCAGCAGCCCGGGACAGGGGATTGTAGCTTTCTTT. Amino acids: CASSPGQGIVAFF.

The rearrangement uses TRBV28 and TRBJ2-1; D gene uncertain. CDR1 and CDR2 (germline): MDHEN, SYDVKM. Trimming shortened V by 1 base and J by 0 bases, and 10 bases separated the two germline ends. The CDR3 consists of 16 residues. This CDR3 reads CASSLSALSSYNEQFF. The CDR3 coding sequence is TGTGCCAGCAGTTTATCAGCGTTAAGCTCCTACAATGAGCAGTTCTTC.

The chain carries TRBV4-1 and TRBJ2-1; the D gene is possibly TRBD1 (6 bases). This CDR3 is built from 15 residues. Germline assignment: CDR1 MGHRA and CDR2 YSYEKL. The V end was cut by 6 bases, the J end by 8 bases, with 20 bases between. This CDR3 is CASSPGTRILDEQFF. The DNA for the CDR3 is TGCGCCAGCAGTCCCGGGACACGAATTTTGGATGAGCAGTTCTTC.

This clone was seen more than once but under ten times. The V and J genes are TRBV19 and TRBJ1-2; D uncertain. The germline CDR1 and CDR2 sequences are LNHDA and SQIVND (reference sequence). The CDR3 covers 13 residues. The V end was cut by 6 bases, the J end by 2 bases, with 10 bases between. CDR3: CASRGSLNYGYTF. CDR3 DNA: TGTGCCAGTAGGGGCAGTCTAAACTATGGCTACACCTTC.

The chain carries TRBV27 and TRBJ2-1, with a possible D match to TRBD1 (5 bases). The CDR3 runs 14 residues. From germline, CDR1 is MNHEY and CDR2 SMNVEV (reference sequence). The V end lost 8 bases, the J end lost 7 bases, and 18 bases lay between the germline ends. The CDR3 bases are TGTGCCAGCGCCCTTTCCCCCCAGGGTAATGAGCAGTTCTTC. Protein product: CASALSPQGNEQFF.

V is TRBV6-5 and J is TRBJ2-1; tentatively, D is TRBD2 (5 bases). The CDR3 loop spans 14 amino acids. Trimming removed 5 bases at V and 6 bases at J, with 14 bases between. Germline-derived CDR1 and CDR2 are MNHEY and SVGAGI. The CDR3 nucleotides read TGTGCCAGCAGTCGGGTGCCGGGGTTCAATGAGCAGTTCTTC. Protein sequence: CASSRVPGFNEQFF.

The chain's CDR3 is CATSRDTPGQGTGNTIYF. CDR3 nucleotides: TGTGCCACCAGCAGAGATACCCCGGGACAGGGGACTGGAAACACCATATATTTT. The V gene is TRBV15, the J gene TRBJ1-3; TRBD1 agrees at 10 bases. The CDR3 spans 18 residues. Germline V lookup: CDR1 LNHNV, CDR2 YYDKDF (reference sequence). Trimming took 0 bases from V and 2 from J; bases not matched to a gene: 7.

This chain joins TRBV2 and TRBJ1-1, with 9 bases matching TRBD1. Germline V CDR1 and CDR2: SNHLY, FYNNEI. The V and J ends lost 7 bases and 1 base, in that order; junction bases with no gene match: 4. This CDR3 spans 14 amino acids. DNA of the CDR3: TGTGCCAGCACCCTGGGACAGGGGAACACTGAAGCTTTCTTT. This codes for CASTLGQGNTEAFF.